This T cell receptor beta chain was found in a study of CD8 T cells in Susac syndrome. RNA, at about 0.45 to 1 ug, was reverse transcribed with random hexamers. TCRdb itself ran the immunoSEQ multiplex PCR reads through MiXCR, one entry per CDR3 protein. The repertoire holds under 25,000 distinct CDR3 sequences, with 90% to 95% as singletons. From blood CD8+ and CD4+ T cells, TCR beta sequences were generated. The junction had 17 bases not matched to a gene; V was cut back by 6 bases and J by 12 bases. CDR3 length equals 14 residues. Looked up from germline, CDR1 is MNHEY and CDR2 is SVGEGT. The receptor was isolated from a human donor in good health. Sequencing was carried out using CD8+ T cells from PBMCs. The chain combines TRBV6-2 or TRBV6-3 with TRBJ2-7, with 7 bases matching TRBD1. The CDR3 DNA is TGTGCCAGCAGGCCCCAATGGGACAGTGCGACGTGGTACTTC. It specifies CASRPQWDSATWYF.